Detailed here is one T cell receptor (beta chain). The V gene's germline CDR1 is KGHDR and CDR2 SFDVKD. The V end was cut by 1 base, the J end by 8 bases, with 10 bases between. This CDR3 has 13 residues. The data were obtained in a study of T-cell memory formation after mild COVID-19. TCRdb called the 5' RACE reads again in MiXCR, with one record for every CDR3 protein. The table shows just under 550,000 distinct CDR3 sequences, with roughly 22% occurring only once. The chain employs TRBV24-1 and TRBJ1-2, with D possibly being TRBD1 (5 bases). This TCR was recovered from an adult woman who had mild COVID-19 (a few samples of this study predate the infection). Cell type and time point are not known. Source material: PBMCs or a T cell subset sorted from them (not recorded which). The DNA for the CDR3 is TGTGCCACCAGTGATTTTCCCGGGGACGGCTACACCTTC. Encoded protein: CATSDFPGDGYTF.